The 10 T cell receptor beta chains in this list originate from one sample, sequenced in a study of T-cell reconstitution after alpha-beta-depleted transplantation in children. Unique molecular identifiers were incorporated during preparation of the TCRbeta library. TCRdb recomputed calls from the PCR reads with MiXCR, one row per CDR3 protein. The sample holds 200,000 to 250,000 distinct CDR3 sequences, 6.5% to 9% seen once. Sequencing was performed on PBMCs, mostly from graft donor cells, taken 180 days after TCRalphabeta/CD19-depleted stem cell transplant. Source of these receptors: a male patient younger than 18 who had a stem cell transplant for acute lymphoblastic leukemia, so the T cells may come from the graft donor.

V usage is TRBV19 and J usage is TRBJ1-2; 9 bases map to TRBD1. CDR3 length: 14 residues. CDR1 and CDR2 from the germline V gene are LNHDA and SQIVND (reference sequence). J was trimmed by 8 bases and V by 5 bases; bases with no gene match: 9. Here the CDR3 reads CASSPHRGLGGYTF. As DNA, the CDR3 is TGTGCCAGTAGTCCCCACAGGGGGCTAGGAGGCTACACCTTC.

V gene TRBV20-1 combines with J gene TRBJ1-5; D is perhaps TRBD1 (5 bases). Between the trimmed V and J ends, which lost 0 bases and 7 bases, there was a span of 13 bases. The CDR3 runs to 14 residues. The germline V gene encodes CDR1 DFQATT and CDR2 SNEGSKA (reference sequence). The CDR3 DNA sequence: TGCAGTGCTAGAGATTCTACAGGAGACCAGCCCCAGCATTTT. It translates to CSARDSTGDQPQHF.

This clonotype was detected many times. This chain joins TRBV18 and TRBJ1-1; D is uncertain. Germline loops: CDR1 KGHSH, CDR2 LQKENI. The CDR3 is made up of 14 amino acids. V was clipped by 0 bases and J by 0 bases, with 5 bases between them. The CDR3 coding sequence is TGTGCCAGCTCACCACCCCGAATGAACACTGAAGCTTTCTTT. Its translation: CASSPPRMNTEAFF. Variable domain in full (rest from reference TRBV18 and TRBJ1-1): NAGVMQNPRHLVRRRGQEARLRCSPMKGHSHVYWYRQLPEEGLKFMVYLQKENIIDESGMPKERFSAEFPKEGPSILRIQQVVRGDSAAYFCASSPPRMNTEAFFGQGTRLTVV.

In its sample, this clonotype was seen many times. This chain uses TRBV27 with TRBJ2-7, with TRBD2 matching 11 bases. The V and J ends lost 1 base and 4 bases, in that order; junction bases with no gene match: 3. Per germline, CDR1 MNHEY and CDR2 SMNVEV (reference sequence). The CDR3 length is 15 residues. The CDR3 sequence is CASSLYTSGSYEQYF. Written as DNA, the CDR3 is TGTGCCAGCAGTTTATACACTAGCGGGAGTTACGAGCAGTACTTC.

The chain uses TRBV11-3 and TRBJ2-1, with 9 bases fitting TRBD1. V gave up 5 bases and J gave up 6 bases; unmatched junction bases: 11. The CDR3 has 16 residues. Germline V CDR1 and CDR2: SGHNT, YENEEA. The CDR3 bases are TGTGCCAGCAGCCCCAACCGGGACAGGGTAGGCAATGAGCAGTTCTTC. Encoded protein: CASSPNRDRVGNEQFF.

This clonotype was counted at least ten times. The rearrangement joins TRBV7-2 to TRBJ2-3, with D unclear. The CDR3 totals 16 residues. The V gene's germline CDR1 is SGHTA and CDR2 FQGNSA. V was clipped by 1 base and J by 3 bases, with 14 bases between them. CDR3 sequence: CASSLVSTARTDTQYF. CDR3 in DNA: TGTGCCAGCAGCTTAGTTTCTACCGCGAGAACAGATACGCAGTATTTT.

This clonotype has a count of ten or more. The rearrangement uses TRBV28 and TRBJ2-2; 8 bases match TRBD1. This CDR3 is built from 15 residues. Germline values: CDR1 MDHEN, CDR2 SYDVKM. Unmatched junction bases numbered 13, after V lost 8 bases and J lost 8 bases. The CDR3 DNA sequence: TGTGCCAGCGGGGCCGGGACAGGCGTCTTAGGGGAGCTGTTTTTT. Encoded protein: CASGAGTGVLGELFF.

This clonotype has ten or more counts. The V call is TRBV11-1, the J call TRBJ1-2, with 9 bases fitting TRBD1. This CDR3 is built from 14 residues. The V gene's germline CDR1 is SGHAT and CDR2 FQDESV (reference sequence). The V and J ends lost 2 bases and 6 bases, in that order; junction bases with no gene match: 4. CDR3 loop: CASSLTDRGHGYTF. The CDR3 nucleotides are TGTGCCAGCAGCTTAACGGACAGGGGTCATGGCTACACCTTC.

At least ten counts were recorded for this clonotype. The genes are TRBV5-1 and TRBJ1-1; no clear D gene. Germline loops: CDR1 SGHRS, CDR2 YFSETQ. V lost 2 bases to trimming and J lost 0 bases, with 8 bases between them. This CDR3 contains 14 residues. The CDR3 DNA sequence: TGCGCCAGCAGCTTTGGCAAGTTGAACACTGAAGCTTTCTTT. Its translation is CASSFGKLNTEAFF.

This clonotype was seen many times. The V gene is TRBV7-8, the J gene TRBJ1-3; tentatively, D is TRBD1 (5 bases). In germline, CDR1 is SGHVS, CDR2 FQNEAQ. The CDR3 is 15 amino acids. Trimming took 6 bases from V and 0 from J, leaving 12 bases between them. In DNA, the CDR3 is TGTGCCAGCAGGCCGGGACGGAACTCTGGAAACACCATATATTTT. Translated, it gives CASRPGRNSGNTIYF.